Below are 22 T cell receptor beta chains sequenced from a single sample in a study of CD8 T cells in ankylosing spondylitis. TCRdb re-analysed the 5' RACE reads in MiXCR, keeping a single row per CDR3 protein. The data contain nearly 350,000 distinct CDR3 sequences, over 12% of them singletons. Sequenced input: blood, either unsorted or a sorted T cell fraction (not recorded which). The receptors originated from a male donor with ankylosing spondylitis or in good health (not recorded which).

The genes are TRBV29-1 and TRBJ1-1, with a tentative D call TRBD1 (6 bases). Per germline, CDR1 SQVTM and CDR2 ANQGSEA. Trimming cost V 7 bases and J 6 bases, with 15 bases left between them. CDR3 size: 12 residues. The CDR3 sequence: CSADQGTAEAFF. For the CDR3, the DNA is TGCAGCGCTGATCAGGGGACCGCTGAAGCTTTCTTT.

CDR3 sequence: CASSPTPQGATVGELFF. The CDR3 coding sequence is TGTGCCAGCAGCCCCACCCCACAGGGGGCTACGGTCGGGGAGCTGTTTTTT. This chain connects TRBV2 to TRBJ2-2; 9 bases are shared with TRBD1. CDR3 length: 17 amino acids. Trimming removed 6 bases from V and 7 bases from J; junction bases left unmatched: 15. Germline CDR1 SNHLY, CDR2 FYNNEI.

This clonotype appeared a few times. This chain links TRBV5-1 with TRBJ1-2, with D unresolved. The CDR3 is 12 residues long. Per germline, CDR1 SGHRS and CDR2 YFSETQ. V was clipped by 4 bases and J by 5 bases, with 9 bases between them. The DNA of the CDR3 is TGCGCCAGCAGCCCCATGGATTATGGCTACACCTTC. Its translation is CASSPMDYGYTF.

This clonotype was counted a few times. This chain uses TRBV25-1 with TRBJ2-5, with D hard to call. CDR1 is MGHDK, CDR2 SYGVNS, per germline. Trimming shortened V by 3 bases and J by 4 bases, and 15 bases separated the two germline ends. The CDR3 loop spans 15 amino acids. For the CDR3, the DNA is TGTGCCAGCAGTGAGGGGATTACAGCCCCAGAGACCCAGTACTTC. This translates into CASSEGITAPETQYF. Based on the CDR3 plus reference TRBV25-1 and TRBJ2-5, the full variable domain is EADIYQTPRYLVIGTGKKITLECSQTMGHDKMYWYQQDPGMELHLIHYSYGVNSTEKGDLSSESTVSRIRTEHFPLTLESARPSHTSQYLCASSEGITAPETQYFGPGTRLLVL.

The chain joins TRBV4-1 to TRBJ1-1, with D uncertain. Germline V gives CDR1 MGHRA, CDR2 YSYEKL. The V end lost 3 bases, the J end lost 5 bases, and 16 bases lay between the germline ends. CDR3 length: 15 residues. For the CDR3, the DNA is TGCGCCAGCAGCCATGTCGACATGAGGCATACTGAAGCTTTCTTT. It is translated as CASSHVDMRHTEAFF.

This clonotype was counted at least ten times. A junction boundary mismatches the germline segment, possibly from a read error. The chain carries TRBV20-1 and TRBJ1-6; TRBD1 aligns across 9 bases. Germline V gene sequence: CDR1 DFQATT, CDR2 SNEGSKA (reference sequence). The CDR3 length is 12 residues. In nucleotides, the CDR3 is TGCAGTGTTAGACAGGGGGATTCACCCCTCCACTTT. It codes for CSVRQGDSPLHF.

Here the CDR3 reads CASSPPPGNTEAFF. The CDR3 DNA reads as TGTGCCAGCTCACCACCCCCTGGGAACACTGAAGCTTTCTTT. The chain joins TRBV18 to TRBJ1-1; D is unclear. V dropped 0 bases and J dropped 1 base, with 6 bases sitting between them. CDR1 KGHSH and CDR2 LQKENI come from the germline V gene. The CDR3 has 14 residues.

The rearrangement joins TRBV10-3 to TRBJ2-2; unclear D gene. Per the germline V gene, CDR1 is ENHRY and CDR2 is SYGVKD. With 4 bases removed from V and 6 bases from J, the gap between germline ends came to 12 bases. The CDR3 contains 14 residues. CDR3 protein: CAISASTPPGELFF. Written as DNA, the CDR3 is TGTGCCATCAGTGCCTCTACCCCACCCGGGGAGCTGTTTTTT.

V and J are TRBV19 and TRBJ1-2; 8 bases match TRBD1. This CDR3 contains 12 residues. The ends lost 6 bases at V and 5 bases at J; junction bases unmatched: 2. The germline V gene encodes CDR1 LNHDA and CDR2 SQIVND (reference sequence). In DNA, the CDR3 is TGTGCCAGTAGCTGGACAGGGTATGGCTACACCTTC. This sequence encodes CASSWTGYGYTF. Filled out from reference TRBV19 and TRBJ1-2, the complete variable domain reads DGGITQSPKYLFRKEGQNVTLSCEQNLNHDAMYWYRQDPGQGLRLIYYSQIVNDFQKGDIAEGYSVSREKKESFPLTVTSAQKNPTAFYLCASSWTGYGYTFGSGTRLTVV.

The gene calls are TRBV5-1 and TRBJ2-7, with 7 bases that match TRBD1. The junction had 10 bases not matched to a gene; V was cut back by 4 bases and J by 3 bases. Germline CDR1 is SGHRS and CDR2 is YFSETQ. The CDR3 has 15 residues. The CDR3, as DNA: TGCGCCAGCAGCACCTACAGGGGTGGGGGCTACGAGCAGTACTTC. It specifies CASSTYRGGGYEQYF.

In its sample, this clonotype was seen a few times. The chain couples TRBV29-1 to TRBJ1-1; D gene unclear. Trimming shortened V by 6 bases and J by 0 bases, and 11 bases separated the two germline ends. Per germline, CDR1 SQVTM and CDR2 ANQGSEA. This CDR3 contains 13 residues. Here the CDR3 DNA reads TGCAGCGTCGATAGAAGGCTGAACACTGAAGCTTTCTTT. Translated: CSVDRRLNTEAFF.

The V gene is TRBV30, the J gene TRBJ2-1, with TRBD1 as a possible D gene (6 bases). This CDR3 spans 15 amino acids. V was pared by 4 bases and J by 2 bases, with 15 bases between. From germline, CDR1 is GTSNPN and CDR2 SVGIG (reference sequence). This CDR3 is CAWTRQEVTYNEQFF. CDR3 in DNA: TGTGCCTGGACGAGACAGGAGGTCACCTACAATGAGCAGTTCTTC.

Notes on this clonotype: The conserved phenylalanine or tryptophan is not found at the CDR3 terminus, so this likely reflects a read error. The J gene is TRBJ1-1, the V gene TRBV6-1; 10 nucleotides agree with TRBD1. The CDR3 length is 17 residues. The V gene's germline CDR1 is MNHNS and CDR2 SASEGT. The V segment lost 3 bases and the J segment 0 bases; nucleotides outside the gene matches: 7. DNA of the CDR3: TGTGCCAGCAGTGAGTGGGACAGGGGTGACCTGAACACTGAAGCTTTCATT. This codes for CASSEWDRGDLNTEAFI.

This chain joins TRBV12-3 or TRBV12-4 and TRBJ2-1; no firm D call. The CDR3 is 14 residues long. The germline V and J ends were trimmed by 4 bases and 6 bases, with 13 bases remaining between them. CDR3 loop: CASSSFISGNEQFF. CDR3 in DNA: TGTGCCAGCAGTTCGTTCATTTCGGGCAATGAGCAGTTCTTC.

At least ten counts were recorded for this clonotype. CDR3 sequence: CASSLGVGGSQPQHF. CDR3 nucleotides: TGCGCCAGCAGCTTGGGAGTAGGGGGCAGTCAGCCCCAGCATTTT. This chain links TRBV5-1 with TRBJ1-5, with 7 bases lining up with TRBD1. The trim removed 0 bases at V and 6 bases at J, leaving 6 bases unmatched. The V gene's germline CDR1 is SGHRS and CDR2 YFSETQ. The CDR3 is 15 residues long.

This sequence joins TRBV20-1 and TRBJ2-1; TRBD1 is a possible D gene (6 bases). This CDR3 region has 16 residues. Trimming pared 6 bases from V and 8 bases from J, leaving 26 bases between. CDR1 and CDR2 (germline): DFQATT, SNEGSKA (reference sequence). CDR3 amino acids: CSAPERRARGSDEQFF. The CDR3 DNA reads as TGCAGTGCCCCTGAGAGAAGGGCCAGGGGTTCGGATGAGCAGTTCTTC.

The chain recombines TRBV10-3 with TRBJ1-2, with D maybe TRBD1 (6 bases). V lost 5 bases and J lost 6, with 16 bases in between. Germline CDR1 is ENHRY and CDR2 is SYGVKD. The CDR3 is made up of 14 amino acids. The CDR3 DNA sequence: TGTGCCATCAGTCCTACACCCCAGGGGAATGGCTACACCTTC. Translation: CAISPTPQGNGYTF.

There are a few counts of this clonotype. The chain combines TRBV29-1 with TRBJ1-1; D not resolved. The germline V gene encodes CDR1 SQVTM and CDR2 ANQGSEA. The CDR3 is 13 residues long. The V and J ends lost 6 bases and 0 bases respectively, with 11 bases between them. CDR3 amino acids: CSVWTQMNTEAFF. The CDR3 DNA is TGCAGCGTGTGGACTCAGATGAACACTGAAGCTTTCTTT.

The chain combines TRBV11-2 with TRBJ2-7; no clear D. Germline values: CDR1 SGHAT, CDR2 FQNNGV. Trimming removed 0 bases from V and 6 bases from J, with 12 bases in between. The CDR3 has 14 amino acids. The CDR3 region has the DNA TGTGCCAGCAGCTTAGACCTGGCCCGCTCCGAGCAGTACTTC. Translating gives CASSLDLARSEQYF.

This clonotype was seen only a few times. The rearrangement joins TRBV7-8 to TRBJ2-1; perhaps TRBD1 as D (7 bases). This CDR3 comprises 17 residues. Germline V CDR1 and CDR2: SGHVS, FQNEAQ. V lost 7 bases and J lost 0, with 19 bases in between. The CDR3 sequence: CASNKGAAGSSYNEQFF. DNA of the CDR3: TGTGCCAGCAACAAGGGGGCTGCGGGAAGCTCCTACAATGAGCAGTTCTTC. The entire variable domain, with the rest obtained from reference TRBV7-8 and TRBJ2-1, is as follows: GAGVSQSPRYKVAKRGQDVALRCDPISGHVSLFWYQQALGQGPEFLTYFQNEAQLDKSGLPSDRFFAERPEGSVSTLKIQRTQQEDSAVYLCASNKGAAGSSYNEQFFGPGTRLTVL.

The sample holds a few counts of this clonotype. The chain is built from TRBV7-9 and TRBJ1-1; D is uncertain. Trimming shortened V by 5 bases and J by 11 bases, and 12 bases separated the two germline ends. CDR1 and CDR2 (germline): SEHNR, FQNEAQ (reference sequence). This CDR3 is 11 amino acids long. The CDR3 nucleotides read TGTGCCAGCAGCGCCCTAGGCGGGGCTTTCTTT. Its protein is CASSALGGAFF.

This chain joins TRBV6-5 and TRBJ2-5; D unresolved. The CDR3 is 16 residues long. CDR1 is MNHEY, CDR2 SVGAGI, per germline. The germline V and J ends were trimmed by 0 bases and 5 bases, with 16 bases remaining between them. The CDR3 DNA is TGTGCCAGCAGTTACTCGATCCATCCACTGCCGGAGACCCAGTACTTC. This encodes CASSYSIHPLPETQYF.